This is a list of T cell receptor beta chains from one sample in a study of cytomegalovirus exposure and HLA in healthy donors. Assay used: immunoSEQ multiplex PCR; TCRdb lists only in-frame clones, some missing. The data show over 85,000 clones, with roughly 94% seen just once and roughly 0.9% held by the top ten. Sample: PBMCs. The receptor source for this set is a woman aged 18-29 years in good health and CMV-seronegative. CDR3s include the opening cysteine and the closing phenylalanine or tryptophan. Fields, in order: V gene, D gene, J gene, clone size, CDR3 protein, CDR3 DNA. D genes are given only for firm matches. Size is stated for part of the rows, as once, few or many counts, or as a class when the clone is expanded.

V gene: TRBV7-2
D gene: -
J gene: TRBJ1-1
clone size: -
CDR3 protein: CASKREVLTTNTEAFF
CDR3 DNA: TGTGCCAGCAAGAGGGAGGTACTAACCACTAACACTGAAGCTTTCTTT

V gene: TRBV2
D gene: -
J gene: TRBJ2-1
clone size: -
CDR3 protein: CASSRYFSSYNEQFF
CDR3 DNA: TGTGCCAGCAGCCGCTATTTTAGCTCCTACAATGAGCAGTTCTTC

V gene: TRBV6-1
D gene: TRBD2
J gene: TRBJ2-7
clone size: -
CDR3 protein: CASSEAPTSGVYEQYF
CDR3 DNA: TGTGCCAGCAGTGAAGCGCCGACTAGCGGGGTCTACGAGCAGTACTTC

V gene: TRBV30
D gene: TRBD2
J gene: TRBJ2-7
clone size: -
CDR3 protein: CAWSVIRVGRELGSEQYF
CDR3 DNA: TGTGCCTGGAGTGTAATCAGGGTTGGGCGGGAGCTTGGGTCCGAGCAGTACTTC

V gene: TRBV2
D gene: TRBD1
J gene: TRBJ2-5
clone size: -
CDR3 protein: CASNRGLQETQYF
CDR3 DNA: TGTGCCAGTAATAGGGGGCTCCAAGAGACCCAGTACTTC

V gene: TRBV7-9
D gene: -
J gene: TRBJ2-3
clone size: -
CDR3 protein: CASSPLGGAYTDTQYF
CDR3 DNA: TGTGCCAGCAGCCCCCTGGGGGGGGCGTACACAGATACGCAGTATTTT

V gene: TRBV18
D gene: TRBD1
J gene: TRBJ2-5
clone size: -
CDR3 protein: CASSVRTGRETQYF
CDR3 DNA: TGTGCCAGCTCAGTGAGGACAGGGAGAGAGACCCAGTACTTC

V gene: TRBV13
D gene: TRBD1
J gene: TRBJ1-5
clone size: -
CDR3 protein: CASSRAGQGAGQPQHF
CDR3 DNA: TGTGCCAGCAGTCGTGCGGGACAGGGGGCGGGTCAGCCCCAGCATTTT

V gene: TRBV2
D gene: -
J gene: TRBJ1-4
clone size: -
CDR3 protein: CASSEDRAKLFF
CDR3 DNA: TGTGCCAGCAGTGAAGACAGGGCGAAACTGTTTTTT

V gene: TRBV15
D gene: -
J gene: TRBJ2-5
clone size: -
CDR3 protein: CATSRDRVEKTQYF
CDR3 DNA: TGTGCCACCAGCAGAGATCGAGTAGAGAAGACCCAGTACTTC

V gene: TRBV5-1
D gene: -
J gene: TRBJ1-1
clone size: once
CDR3 protein: CASSLVSQEAFF
CDR3 DNA: TGCGCCAGCAGCTTGGTTTCGCAGGAAGCTTTCTTT

V gene: TRBV5-4
D gene: TRBD1
J gene: TRBJ2-7
clone size: -
CDR3 protein: CASSPGQGAYEQYF
CDR3 DNA: TGTGCCAGCAGCCCGGGACAGGGGGCATACGAGCAGTACTTC

V gene: TRBV9
D gene: -
J gene: TRBJ1-1
clone size: -
CDR3 protein: CASSAGQRAFF
CDR3 DNA: TGTGCCAGCAGCGCGGGACAACGAGCTTTCTTT

V gene: TRBV7-2
D gene: -
J gene: TRBJ1-5
clone size: -
CDR3 protein: CASSSKHYSNQPQHF
CDR3 DNA: TGTGCCAGCAGCTCAAAACACTATAGCAATCAGCCCCAGCATTTT

V gene: TRBV30
D gene: -
J gene: TRBJ2-7
clone size: -
CDR3 protein: CAWADIYEQYF
CDR3 DNA: TGTGCCTGGGCCGACATCTACGAGCAGTACTTC

V gene: TRBV9
D gene: TRBD1
J gene: TRBJ1-1
clone size: -
CDR3 protein: CASSYKTGGTEAFF
CDR3 DNA: TGTGCCAGCAGCTATAAGACAGGGGGCACTGAAGCTTTCTTT

V gene: TRBV4-3
D gene: -
J gene: TRBJ1-2
clone size: -
CDR3 protein: CASSQDRVYGYTF
CDR3 DNA: TGCGCCAGCAGCCAAGACAGGGTCTATGGCTACACCTTC

V gene: TRBV6-1
D gene: TRBD1
J gene: TRBJ2-7
clone size: once
CDR3 protein: CASSVWDRTYEQYF
CDR3 DNA: TGTGCCAGCAGTGTTTGGGACAGAACCTACGAGCAGTACTTC

V gene: TRBV9
D gene: TRBD2
J gene: TRBJ2-2
clone size: -
CDR3 protein: CASTPGGTGELFF
CDR3 DNA: TGTGCCAGCACCCCGGGGGGCACCGGGGAGCTGTTTTTT

V gene: TRBV7-2
D gene: -
J gene: TRBJ2-7
clone size: once
CDR3 protein: CASSLAGGLVYEQYF
CDR3 DNA: TGTGCCAGCAGCTTGGCAGGGGGGTTGGTCTACGAGCAGTACTTC

V gene: TRBV27
D gene: -
J gene: TRBJ2-2
clone size: -
CDR3 protein: CASSFGSLGELFF
CDR3 DNA: TGTGCCAGCAGTTTCGGGAGTCTCGGGGAGCTGTTTTTT

V gene: TRBV5-1
D gene: TRBD2
J gene: TRBJ2-1
clone size: -
CDR3 protein: CASSLRTSGVYNEQFF
CDR3 DNA: TGCGCCAGCAGCTTGAGGACTAGCGGGGTCTACAATGAGCAGTTCTTC

V gene: TRBV21-1
D gene: -
J gene: TRBJ2-3
clone size: -
CDR3 protein: CASMGSGGAGPDTQYF
CDR3 DNA: TGTGCCAGCATGGGTAGCGGGGGGGCCGGTCCAGATACGCAGTATTTT

V gene: TRBV29-1
D gene: -
J gene: TRBJ2-3
clone size: -
CDR3 protein: CSVDSSSTDTQYF
CDR3 DNA: TGCAGCGTCGACAGTTCGAGCACAGATACGCAGTATTTT

V gene: TRBV19
D gene: TRBD1
J gene: TRBJ1-2
clone size: -
CDR3 protein: CASSIDLGQEGYTF
CDR3 DNA: TGTGCCAGTAGTATAGATTTGGGACAGGAAGGCTACACCTTC

V gene: TRBV10-3
D gene: TRBD1
J gene: TRBJ2-7
clone size: few
CDR3 protein: CAISGSQGDEQYF
CDR3 DNA: TGTGCCATCAGTGGGTCACAGGGGGACGAGCAGTACTTC

V gene: TRBV5-1
D gene: -
J gene: TRBJ2-3
clone size: -
CDR3 protein: CASSLVNWGDGRSDTQYF
CDR3 DNA: TGCGCCAGCAGCTTGGTCAATTGGGGGGATGGGAGATCAGATACGCAGTATTTT

V gene: TRBV7-2
D gene: TRBD1
J gene: TRBJ2-2
clone size: -
CDR3 protein: CASTTAGVTGRELFF
CDR3 DNA: TGTGCCAGCACCACGGCGGGCGTGACAGGGCGGGAGCTGTTTTTT

V gene: TRBV6-4
D gene: TRBD2
J gene: TRBJ2-1
clone size: -
CDR3 protein: CASRATSGGYNEQFF
CDR3 DNA: TGTGCCAGCAGAGCTACTAGCGGGGGTTACAATGAGCAGTTCTTC

V gene: TRBV21-1
D gene: -
J gene: TRBJ2-7
clone size: -
CDR3 protein: CASSTPPRDYINGQYF
CDR3 DNA: TGTGCCAGCAGCACCCCTCCCAGGGACTATATTAATGGGCAGTACTTC